The 30 T cell receptor beta chains presented below share a single source sample, sequenced in a study of T cells after yellow fever vaccination. TCRdb processed the 5' RACE reads anew with MiXCR; each CDR3 protein has one entry. The table records about 300,000 distinct CDR3 sequences, roughly 9% of them present only once. The starting material was CD4+ T cells sorted from PBMCs, obtained 5 days after the yellow fever booster vaccination. The receptors were sampled from a man in his late teens or twenties who received the YFV17D yellow fever vaccine.

This clonotype was counted a few times. The chain links TRBV20-1 to TRBJ2-3; D is unresolved. V was cut by 1 base and J by 1 base, with 9 bases left in between. The germline V gene has CDR1 DFQATT and CDR2 SNEGSKA (reference sequence). The CDR3 is 14 residues long. CDR3 sequence: CSARAGRGTDTQYF. The CDR3 DNA is TGCAGTGCTAGAGCCGGGCGTGGCACAGATACGCAGTATTTT.

This chain uses TRBV6-2 or TRBV6-3 with TRBJ2-1; D gene ambiguous. This CDR3 has 11 residues. Per the germline V gene, CDR1 is MNHEY and CDR2 is SVGEGT. V shed 5 bases and J shed 9 bases, with 8 bases lying between them. The CDR3 coding sequence is TGTGCCAGCAGTGGGCACAGTGAGCAGTTCTTC. It is translated as CASSGHSEQFF.

This clonotype came up a few times. The gene calls are TRBV4-1 and TRBJ1-1, with TRBD1 matching over 7 bases. The germline V gene encodes CDR1 MGHRA and CDR2 YSYEKL. The CDR3 is 16 residues long. J was trimmed by 6 bases and V by 1 base; bases with no gene match: 11. The CDR3 bases are TGCGCCAGCAGCCAAGGTCAGGGGGAGGTAAACGCTGAAGCTTTCTTT. This sequence encodes CASSQGQGEVNAEAFF.

The chain combines TRBV19 with TRBJ2-7, with D possibly TRBD2 on 5 matching bases. Per the germline V gene, CDR1 is LNHDA and CDR2 is SQIVND (reference sequence). V lost 6 bases to trimming and J lost 4 bases, with 13 bases between them. The CDR3 contains 13 residues. CDR3 region: CASSTLRGYEQYF. CDR3 coding DNA: TGTGCCAGTAGCACCCTCCGAGGGTACGAGCAGTACTTC.

The sample holds many counts of this clonotype. The rearrangement uses TRBV7-2 and TRBJ2-4; D not certain. The ends were cut back, 5 bases at V and 0 bases at J, with 8 bases in the middle. CDR1 and CDR2 (germline): SGHTA, FQGNSA. This CDR3 is 14 amino acids long. The CDR3 reads CASSRQSAKNIQYF. The CDR3 DNA reads as TGTGCCAGCAGCAGACAATCAGCCAAAAACATTCAGTACTTC.

The table lists this clonotype with many counts. The rearrangement links TRBV5-1 to TRBJ2-7; 9 bases align to TRBD1. The CDR3 is 15 residues long. The ends lost 3 bases at V and 6 bases at J; junction bases unmatched: 10. The germline gives CDR1 SGHRS, CDR2 YFSETQ. CDR3 residues: CASSSSPGQGSEQYF. The CDR3 DNA follows: TGCGCCAGCAGCTCGTCACCGGGACAGGGATCCGAGCAGTACTTC.

In its sample, this clonotype was seen many times. V and J are TRBV3-1 and TRBJ1-6; D remains ambiguous. The CDR3 is 13 amino acids. Trimming removed 0 bases from V and 10 bases from J, with 7 bases in between. Germline V gene lookup returns CDR1 LGHDT and CDR2 YNNKEL (reference sequence). CDR3 amino acids: CASSQDFVSPLHF. In DNA, the CDR3 is TGTGCCAGCAGCCAAGATTTTGTATCACCCCTCCACTTT. Based on the CDR3 plus reference TRBV3-1 and TRBJ1-6, the full variable domain is DTAVSQTPKYLVTQMGNDKSIKCEQNLGHDTMYWYKQDSKKFLKIMFSYNNKELIINETVPNRFSPKSPDKAHLNLHINSLELGDSAVYFCASSQDFVSPLHFGNGTRLTVT.

In DNA form, the CDR3 reads TGTGCCAGCAGTTACTTAGCGCATGGGGCCTCAGATACGCAGTATTTT. Translated, it gives CASSYLAHGASDTQYF. The J gene is TRBJ2-3, the V gene TRBV6-5, with D possibly being TRBD1 or TRBD2 (5 bases each). Germline V gene sequence: CDR1 MNHEY, CDR2 SVGAGI. V lost 1 base and J 4 bases, leaving 15 bases between the germline ends. The CDR3 contains 16 residues.

This clonotype has at least ten counts. V gene TRBV7-3 combines with J gene TRBJ1-2, with a tentative D call TRBD1 (6 bases). V dropped 4 bases and J dropped 4 bases, with 10 bases sitting between them. The CDR3 runs 13 residues. Germline V lookup: CDR1 SGHTA, CDR2 FQGTGA. As DNA, the CDR3 is TGTGCCAGCAGCTCGACAGGACTCTATGGCTACACCTTC. Residues: CASSSTGLYGYTF.

The sample holds many counts of this clonotype. The chain is built from TRBV7-2 and TRBJ1-5; D possibly corresponds to TRBD1 (5 bases). Germline V gives CDR1 SGHTA, CDR2 FQGNSA. V was shortened by 2 bases and J by 5 bases, with 13 bases between the two germline ends. The CDR3 contains 15 residues. CDR3 DNA sequence: TGTGCCAGCAGCTTACTAGGGGAGAGTTATCAGCCCCAGCATTTT. Translation: CASSLLGESYQPQHF.

This clonotype showed up just a few times. The chain carries TRBV2 and TRBJ2-3, with TRBD1 matching 7 bases. The CDR3 consists of 15 residues. Germline V gene sequence: CDR1 SNHLY, CDR2 FYNNEI. J was trimmed by 3 bases and V by 3 bases; bases with no gene match: 6. The CDR3, as DNA: TGTGCCAGCAGTGATAGGGGGCGCAAAACAGATACGCAGTATTTT. It codes for CASSDRGRKTDTQYF.

This sequence joins TRBV6-6 and TRBJ1-2; unclear D gene. Trimming shortened V by 7 bases and J by 2 bases, and 5 bases separated the two germline ends. Germline assignment: CDR1 MNHNY and CDR2 SVGAGI (reference sequence). The CDR3 contains 11 residues. The CDR3 sequence: CASTENYGYTF. Here the CDR3 DNA reads TGTGCCAGCACGGAGAACTATGGCTACACCTTC.

CDR3 DNA: TGTGCCATCAGTCTGGACAGGGGTGAGACCCAGTACTTC. It codes for CAISLDRGETQYF. This chain uses TRBV10-3 with TRBJ2-5; 9 nucleotides agree with TRBD1. Germline CDR1 reads ENHRY; CDR2 reads SYGVKD. Trimming at V came to 5 bases and at J to 5 bases, leaving 3 bases not matched to a gene. The CDR3 runs to 13 residues.

The genes are TRBV3-1 and TRBJ1-2; TRBD1 might be the D (5 bases). The CDR3 length is 17 residues. V shed 1 base and J shed 0 bases, with 15 bases lying between them. In germline, CDR1 is LGHDT, CDR2 YNNKEL (reference sequence). The CDR3 spells CASSQGGEAVANYGYTF. The CDR3 bases are TGTGCCAGCAGCCAAGGGGGGGAGGCCGTTGCTAACTATGGCTACACCTTC.

The chain joins TRBV3-1 to TRBJ2-1, with unresolved D. Looked up from germline, CDR1 is LGHDT and CDR2 is YNNKEL (reference sequence). V was pared by 1 base and J by 7 bases, with 11 bases between. CDR3 length equals 14 residues. The CDR3 coding sequence is TGTGCCAGCAGCCAAGCTGGGGTCCTAAATGAGCAGTTCTTC. Translation gives CASSQAGVLNEQFF.

The genes are TRBV19 and TRBJ1-1; unclear D gene. Germline V CDR1 and CDR2: LNHDA, SQIVND (reference sequence). The CDR3 has 14 amino acids. V lost 7 bases and J 1 base, leaving 13 bases between the germline ends. CDR3 residues: CASKVGEANTEAFF. The CDR3 DNA sequence: TGTGCCAGTAAGGTCGGGGAGGCGAACACTGAAGCTTTCTTT.

The sample holds one count of this clonotype. The chain recombines TRBV11-3 with TRBJ2-1; 8 nucleotides align to TRBD1. This CDR3 comprises 15 residues. Germline V gene sequence: CDR1 SGHNT, CDR2 YENEEA. V lost 4 bases to trimming and J lost 5 bases; unmatched junction nucleotides: 7. The CDR3, as DNA: TGTGCCAGCAGCTCAGGGGGCAGGTTTCACAATGAGCAGTTCTTC. It codes for CASSSGGRFHNEQFF.

This clonotype was found many times. The chain combines TRBV7-2 with TRBJ2-4, with D hard to call. The ends were cut back, 1 base at V and 1 base at J, with 5 bases in the middle. Germline V lookup: CDR1 SGHTA, CDR2 FQGNSA. The CDR3 covers 14 residues. The CDR3 sequence: CASSLVGAKNIQYF. DNA for the CDR3: TGTGCCAGCAGCTTAGTGGGGGCCAAAAACATTCAGTACTTC.

In regard to this clonotype: At one end the junction does not follow the germline gene, possibly because of a read error. V and J are TRBV4-2 and TRBJ2-3, with D possibly being TRBD1 (5 bases). The CDR3 is made up of 14 amino acids. Per germline, CDR1 LGHNA and CDR2 YNFKEQ. Here the CDR3 reads CACSPDSFTDTQYF. Here the CDR3 DNA reads TGTGCCTGCAGTCCCGACAGCTTTACAGATACGCAGTATTTT.

This clonotype has ten or more counts. The V call is TRBV2, the J call TRBJ2-7; D gene uncertain. V gave up 3 bases and J gave up 5 bases, with 11 bases separating them. The CDR3 runs to 13 residues. Germline values: CDR1 SNHLY, CDR2 FYNNEI. Written as DNA, the CDR3 is TGTGCCAGCAGTGAGTTCCCCCGGGACGAGCAGTACGTC. This codes for CASSEFPRDEQYV.

A few counts support this clonotype. V gene TRBV9 combines with J gene TRBJ2-3, with 8 positions matching TRBD2. V lost 3 bases to trimming and J lost 1 base; unmatched junction nucleotides: 22. In germline, CDR1 is SGDLS, CDR2 YYNGEE. This CDR3 region has 21 residues. The CDR3 nucleotides are TGTGCCAGCAGCGCAACCCCCTCGTTAGCGGGGTTCTTTGCCCGCACAGATACGCAGTATTTT. This sequence encodes CASSATPSLAGFFARTDTQYF.

This clonotype appeared many times. The genes are TRBV7-2 and TRBJ1-2, with D maybe TRBD1 (6 bases). Trimming stripped 6 bases from V and 3 bases from J, with 14 bases between. Germline V CDR1 and CDR2: SGHTA, FQGNSA. The CDR3 is made up of 14 amino acids. CDR3 sequence reads: CASRSRGFDYGYTF. CDR3 bases: TGTGCCAGCAGAAGTAGGGGGTTCGACTATGGCTACACCTTC.

In its sample, this clonotype was seen many times. The V and J genes are TRBV10-3 and TRBJ2-7; D is undetermined. Germline V gene sequence: CDR1 ENHRY, CDR2 SYGVKD. Trimming left V 5 bases short and J 3 bases short, with 5 bases between. This CDR3 has 11 amino acids. The CDR3 loop is CAISSVYEQYF. The DNA for the CDR3 is TGTGCCATCAGTTCGGTCTACGAGCAGTACTTC.

This clonotype was seen a handful of times. The V call is TRBV20-1, the J call TRBJ2-6; 9 nucleotides align to TRBD1. The germline gives CDR1 DFQATT, CDR2 SNEGSKA (reference sequence). V lost 6 bases and J lost 0; bases outside the gene matches: 12. The CDR3 runs to 18 residues. The CDR3 coding sequence is TGCAGTGCGAGAACCTTCGGGACAGGGAGCTCTGGGGCCAACGTCCTGACTTTC. As protein: CSARTFGTGSSGANVLTF.

This clonotype has just a few counts. The chain uses TRBV4-1 and TRBJ2-1; 7 nucleotides match TRBD2. Germline CDR1 reads MGHRA; CDR2 reads YSYEKL. CDR3 length: 16 amino acids. The trim removed 0 bases at V and 4 bases at J, leaving 6 bases unmatched. The chain's CDR3 is CASSQDSSGEYNEQFF. DNA of the CDR3: TGCGCCAGCAGCCAAGATTCCAGCGGGGAGTACAATGAGCAGTTCTTC.

The sample holds many counts of this clonotype. The rearrangement joins TRBV10-3 to TRBJ2-7; no definite D call. Germline V gene data show CDR1 as ENHRY and CDR2 as SYGVKD. CDR3 length equals 14 residues. V lost 2 bases to trimming and J lost 3 bases, with 11 bases between them. As DNA, the CDR3 is TGTGCCATCAGTGAGCCCGGCAGAGACTACGAGCAGTACTTC. Translating it yields CAISEPGRDYEQYF.

The V call is TRBV7-2, the J call TRBJ1-2; D is unresolved. V lost 7 bases and J lost 4, with 19 bases in between. The V gene's germline CDR1 is SGHTA and CDR2 FQGNSA. The CDR3 is 15 residues long. CDR3 amino acids: CASTRRALGLYGYTF. Here the CDR3 DNA reads TGTGCCAGCACACGGCGGGCCCTGGGCCTCTATGGCTACACCTTC.

The chain links TRBV23-1 to TRBJ2-7; D uncertain. TRBV23-1 is flagged as an ORF with uncertain function. Between the trimmed V and J ends, which lost 6 bases and 5 bases, there was a span of 11 bases. This CDR3 region has 12 residues. The CDR3: CASRGFFDEQYV. As DNA, the CDR3 is TGCGCCAGCAGGGGGTTTTTTGACGAGCAGTACGTC.

V gene TRBV9 combines with J gene TRBJ2-7; D not resolved. The V and J ends lost 4 bases and 6 bases respectively, with 11 bases between them. Per the germline V gene, CDR1 is SGDLS and CDR2 is YYNGEE. The CDR3 has 12 residues. The CDR3 is CASSYHPGEQYV. CDR3 sequence (DNA): TGTGCCAGCAGCTACCATCCCGGCGAGCAGTACGTC.

Only a few counts were recorded for this clonotype. V and J are TRBV7-9 and TRBJ2-3, with D tentatively TRBD1 (5 bases). Trimming cost V 6 bases and J 5 bases, with 18 bases left between them. Germline CDR1 SEHNR, CDR2 FQNEAQ (reference sequence). The CDR3 totals 15 residues. Written as DNA, the CDR3 is TGTGCCAGCAGTCCAGTCGGCAGGGCGGAAGATACGCAGTATTTT. Encoded protein: CASSPVGRAEDTQYF.